This TCR beta chain was retrieved from a study of T cells in Graves' hyperthyroidism and ophthalmopathy. The V segment lost 6 bases and the J segment 9 bases; nucleotides outside the gene matches: 17. The CDR3 spans 18 residues. Germline CDR1 reads MNHNS; CDR2 reads SASEGT. A remark on this clonotype: No antigen is known for it.

Findings and limits, study-wide: Stable hyperthyroidism was told apart from ophthalmopathy by a model built on 13 V-J features.

It was RNA transcripts that yielded the amplified TCR beta CDR3 regions. TCR CDR3 regions were first amplified by RT-PCR with HTBI primers. TCRdb itself ran the multiplex PCR reads through MiXCR, one entry per CDR3 protein. The table includes 500,000 to 750,000 distinct CDR3 sequences, 13% to 15% detected once. Sequencing was carried out using blood. The TCR was taken from a woman aged 18-29 years with Graves' ophthalmopathy. The J gene is TRBJ1-6, the V gene TRBV6-1, with 10 bases identical to TRBD1. The CDR3 DNA follows: TGTGCCAGCAGCCTATCCGGGACAGGGGATCTGAGGGGTTCACCCCTCCACTTT. It encodes CASSLSGTGDLRGSPLHF.